This T cell receptor beta chain was captured in a study of blood T cell repertoires in COVID-19 (dated by TCRdb to between 2020 and 2021). Looking at the study overall: Samples from collaborators originated in the United States, Italy and Spain and spanned both the acute and convalescent phases of COVID-19. A freely available public database, intended as a resource for researchers studying the immune response to SARS-CoV-2, is where the repertoires were released. Samples were obtained from the ongoing ImmuneRACE study (first 160 participants) and from some 1,300 subjects provided by 6 global collaborators. Where available, HLA class I and class II types were obtained from metadata supplied by the sample provider rather than from assay-based typing. The material from the prospective study consisted of cDNA or gDNA derived from T cells, B-cell-depleted T cells, or PBMCs. Sample metadata almost always included a de-identified subject ID, COVID-19 status, age in years and sex. The dataset comprised deeply sampled blood TCRbeta repertoires from subjects exposed to, actively infected with, or recovered from COVID-19.

Turning to this clone: Its antigen is currently not known. Base quality data are lacking; no much larger clone is found one base away.

Collaborating institutions collected whole blood in K2EDTA tubes following their own protocols. For TCRbeta analysis, collaborators shipped samples as frozen whole blood, isolated PBMCs, or DNA extracted from either of those sample types. The immunoSEQ Assay, a bias-controlled multiplex PCR, was used to amplify TCRbeta CDR3 regions from genomic DNA. On the authors' methods: The number of nucleated cells in each sample was estimated from the amplification of reference gene primers within the assay. Sequence reads were collapsed and filtered to measure the absolute abundance of every unique TCRbeta CDR3 rearrangement. For each sample, productive Simpson clonality was calculated as the square root of Simpson's diversity index across productive rearrangements. TCRdb provides this immuneACCESS table in a form limited to in-frame rearrangements. Some clones are lacking; in checked studies, under half of them reflect an unresolved V gene, and why the rest are absent is not known. V and J calls and clone size follow that table, whereas D and trimming were derived from the DNA. Across this sample there are about 59,000 clones, with about 70% seen only once. The top ten clonotypes cover approximately 14% of the sample.

What the research found in general, with its limitations: Clinical and demographic metadata were provided uncurated, with the amount varying by source and participant.

The sample taken for sequencing was peripheral blood. The receptor comes from a woman between 70 and 85 years old with acute or convalescent COVID-19.

The CDR3 is CSVKRTGTNIQYF. The nucleotide sequence reads TGCAGCGTAAAACGGACAGGGACAAACATTCAGTACTTC. Recombination joined TRBV29-1 with TRBJ2-4; a stretch of 8 junction bases matches TRBD1. Trimming accounts for 6 bases at V and 6 bases at J, while the number of junction bases matched to no gene is 7. CDR1 is given as SQVTM and CDR2 as ANQGSEA, both from the germline V gene. Spanning cysteine to phenylalanine, the CDR3 consists of 13 amino acids. Kept here is only the CDR3 DNA, which spans 39 bases and is read in frame from base 1.